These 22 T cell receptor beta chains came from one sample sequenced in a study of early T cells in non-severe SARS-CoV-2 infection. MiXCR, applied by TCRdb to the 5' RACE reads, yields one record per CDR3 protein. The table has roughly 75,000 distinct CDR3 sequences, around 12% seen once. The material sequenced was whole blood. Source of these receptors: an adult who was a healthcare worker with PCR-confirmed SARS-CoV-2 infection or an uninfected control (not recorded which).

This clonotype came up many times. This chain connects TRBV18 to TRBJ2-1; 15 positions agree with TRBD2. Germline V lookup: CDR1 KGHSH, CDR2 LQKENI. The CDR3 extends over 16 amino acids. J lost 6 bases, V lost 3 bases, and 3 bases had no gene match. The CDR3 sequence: CASSPPGLAGGNEQFF. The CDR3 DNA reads TGTGCCAGCTCACCTCCGGGACTAGCGGGAGGCAATGAGCAGTTCTTC.

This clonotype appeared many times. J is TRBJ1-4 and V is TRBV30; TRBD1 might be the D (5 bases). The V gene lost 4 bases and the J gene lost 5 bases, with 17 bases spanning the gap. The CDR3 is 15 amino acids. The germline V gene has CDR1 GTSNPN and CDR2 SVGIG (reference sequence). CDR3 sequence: CAWNTPGAANEKLFF. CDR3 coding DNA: TGTGCCTGGAACACCCCTGGGGCAGCCAATGAAAAACTGTTTTTT.

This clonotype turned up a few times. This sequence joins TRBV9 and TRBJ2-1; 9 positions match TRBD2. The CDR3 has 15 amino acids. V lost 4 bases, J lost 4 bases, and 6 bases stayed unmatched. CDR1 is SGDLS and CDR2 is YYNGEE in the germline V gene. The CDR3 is CASSIRLADYNEQFF. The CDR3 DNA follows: TGTGCCAGCAGCATCCGACTAGCGGATTACAATGAGCAGTTCTTC.

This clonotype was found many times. The CDR3 region has the DNA TGTGCCTGGAAAAATTATGGCTACACCTTC. As protein: CAWKNYGYTF. This chain connects TRBV30 to TRBJ1-2; no reliable D call. CDR1 GTSNPN and CDR2 SVGIG come from the germline V gene (reference sequence). V lost 4 bases and J 5 bases, leaving 5 bases between the germline ends. The CDR3 totals 10 residues.

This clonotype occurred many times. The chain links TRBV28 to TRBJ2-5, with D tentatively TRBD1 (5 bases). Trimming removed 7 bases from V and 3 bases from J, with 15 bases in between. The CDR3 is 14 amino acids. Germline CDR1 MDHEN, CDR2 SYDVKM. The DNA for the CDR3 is TGTGCCAGCACTACCGACAGACCCGAAGAGACCCAGTACTTC. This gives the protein CASTTDRPEETQYF.

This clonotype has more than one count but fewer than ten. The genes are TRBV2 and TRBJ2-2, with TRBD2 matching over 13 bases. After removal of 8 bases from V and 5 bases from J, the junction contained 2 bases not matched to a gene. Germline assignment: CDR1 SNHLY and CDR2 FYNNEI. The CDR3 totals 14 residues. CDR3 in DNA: TGTGCCAGCTCGGGACTAGCGGGAACCGGGGAGCTGTTTTTT. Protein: CASSGLAGTGELFF.

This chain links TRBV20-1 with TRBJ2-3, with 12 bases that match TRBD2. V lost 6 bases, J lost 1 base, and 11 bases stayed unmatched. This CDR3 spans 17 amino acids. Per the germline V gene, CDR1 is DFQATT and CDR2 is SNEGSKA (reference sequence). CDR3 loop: CSALTSSGRAGTDTQYF. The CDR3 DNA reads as TGCAGTGCGCTAACATCTAGCGGGAGGGCCGGCACAGATACGCAGTATTTT.

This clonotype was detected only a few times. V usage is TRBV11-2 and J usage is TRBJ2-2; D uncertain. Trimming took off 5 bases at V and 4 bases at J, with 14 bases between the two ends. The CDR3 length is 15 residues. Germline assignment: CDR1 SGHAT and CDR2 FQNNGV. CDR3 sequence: CASSPVTLTTGELFF. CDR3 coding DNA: TGTGCCAGCAGCCCGGTCACACTCACCACCGGGGAGCTGTTTTTT.

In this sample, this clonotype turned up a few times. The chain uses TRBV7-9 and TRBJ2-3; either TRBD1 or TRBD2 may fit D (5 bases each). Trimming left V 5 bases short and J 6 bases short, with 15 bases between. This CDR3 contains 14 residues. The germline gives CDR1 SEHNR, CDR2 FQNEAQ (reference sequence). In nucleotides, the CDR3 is TGTGCCAGCAGCCAGGGACCTCGTGGCGATACGCAGTATTTT. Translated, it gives CASSQGPRGDTQYF.

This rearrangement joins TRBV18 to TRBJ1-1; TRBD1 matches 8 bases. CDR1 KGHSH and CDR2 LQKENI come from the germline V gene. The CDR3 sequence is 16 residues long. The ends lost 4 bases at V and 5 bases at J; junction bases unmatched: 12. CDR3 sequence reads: CASSRQREQGGTEAFF. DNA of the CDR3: TGTGCCAGCTCACGTCAAAGAGAACAGGGGGGAACTGAAGCTTTCTTT.

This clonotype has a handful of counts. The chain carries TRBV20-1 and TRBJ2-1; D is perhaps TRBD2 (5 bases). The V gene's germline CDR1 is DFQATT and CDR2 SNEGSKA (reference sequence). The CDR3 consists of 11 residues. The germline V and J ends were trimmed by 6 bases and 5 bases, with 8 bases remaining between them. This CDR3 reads CSARLNNEQFF. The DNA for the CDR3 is TGCAGTGCCAGACTAAACAATGAGCAGTTCTTC.

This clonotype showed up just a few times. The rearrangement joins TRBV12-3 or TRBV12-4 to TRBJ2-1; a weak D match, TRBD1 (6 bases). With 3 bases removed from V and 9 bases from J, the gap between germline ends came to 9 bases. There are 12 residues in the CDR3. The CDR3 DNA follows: TGTGCCAGCAGTTTTAGGGGGACTGAGCAGTTCTTC. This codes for CASSFRGTEQFF.

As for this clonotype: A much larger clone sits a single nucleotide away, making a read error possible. Written as DNA, the CDR3 is TGCAGCGTTGAAGACAGGGGTCCAACTAACTATGGCTACACCTTC. This encodes CSVEDRGPTNYGYTF. J is TRBJ1-2 and V is TRBV29-1; D possibly corresponds to TRBD1 (6 bases). Trimming shortened V by 0 bases and J by 0 bases, and 11 bases separated the two germline ends. CDR3 length equals 15 residues. Germline V gives CDR1 SQVTM, CDR2 ANQGSEA.

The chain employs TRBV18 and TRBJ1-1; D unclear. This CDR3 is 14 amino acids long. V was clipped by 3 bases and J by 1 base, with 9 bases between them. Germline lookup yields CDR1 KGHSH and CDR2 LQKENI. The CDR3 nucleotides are TGTGCCAGCTCACCCCAGGCTCCGAACACTGAAGCTTTCTTT. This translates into CASSPQAPNTEAFF.

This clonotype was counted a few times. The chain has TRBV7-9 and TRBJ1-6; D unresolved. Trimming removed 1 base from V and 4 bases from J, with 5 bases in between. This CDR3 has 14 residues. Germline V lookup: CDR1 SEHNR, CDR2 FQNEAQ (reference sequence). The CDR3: CASSLEQYNSPLHF. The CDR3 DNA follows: TGTGCCAGCAGCTTAGAGCAATATAATTCACCCCTCCACTTT.

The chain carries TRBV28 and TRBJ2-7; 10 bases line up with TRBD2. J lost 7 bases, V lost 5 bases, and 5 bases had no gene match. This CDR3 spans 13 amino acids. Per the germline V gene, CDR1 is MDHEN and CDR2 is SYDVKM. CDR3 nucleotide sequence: TGTGCCAGCAGTCCCCGGACTAGCGGAGAGCAGTACTTC. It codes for CASSPRTSGEQYF. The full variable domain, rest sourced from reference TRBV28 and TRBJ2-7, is DVKVTQSSRYLVKRTGEKVFLECVQDMDHENMFWYRQDPGLGLRLIYFSYDVKMKEKGDIPEGYSVSREKKERFSLILESASTNQTSMYLCASSPRTSGEQYFGPGTRLTVT.

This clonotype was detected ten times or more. The CDR3 region is CASSYSAEQYF. The CDR3 DNA reads TGTGCCAGCAGTTACTCGGCGGAGCAGTACTTC. The chain links TRBV6-6 to TRBJ2-7; D unresolved. Trimming left V 0 bases short and J 7 bases short, with 4 bases between. Germline V lookup: CDR1 MNHNY, CDR2 SVGAGI (reference sequence). The CDR3 has 11 residues.

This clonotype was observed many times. Here the CDR3 DNA reads TGCGCCAGCAGTGAGTCCACCCGACAGGGCTCTGGAAACACCATATATTTT. It specifies CASSESTRQGSGNTIYF. The chain couples TRBV10-1 to TRBJ1-3, with 7 bases aligning to TRBD1. This CDR3 contains 17 residues. Trimming at V came to 0 bases and at J to 0 bases, leaving 5 bases not matched to a gene. CDR1 is WNHNN and CDR2 is SYGVQD in the germline V gene (reference sequence).

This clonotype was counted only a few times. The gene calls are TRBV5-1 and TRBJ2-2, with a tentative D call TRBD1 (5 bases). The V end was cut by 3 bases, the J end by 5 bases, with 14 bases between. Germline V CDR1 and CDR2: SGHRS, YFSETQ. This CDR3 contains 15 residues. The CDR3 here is CASSSTSTGTGELFF. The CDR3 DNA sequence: TGCGCCAGCAGCTCTACGAGCACAGGAACCGGGGAGCTGTTTTTT.

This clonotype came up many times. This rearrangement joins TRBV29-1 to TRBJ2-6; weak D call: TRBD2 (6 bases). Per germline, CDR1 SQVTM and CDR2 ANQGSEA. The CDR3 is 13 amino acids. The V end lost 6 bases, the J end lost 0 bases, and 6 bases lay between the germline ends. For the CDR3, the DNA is TGCAGCGTGGAGGGCTCTGGGGCCAACGTCCTGACTTTC. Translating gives CSVEGSGANVLTF. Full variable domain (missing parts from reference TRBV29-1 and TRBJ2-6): SAVISQKPSRDICQRGTSLTIQCQVDSQVTMMFWYRQQPGQSLTLIATANQGSEATYESGFVIDKFPISRPNLTFSTLTVSNMSPEDSSIYLCSVEGSGANVLTFGAGSRLTVL.

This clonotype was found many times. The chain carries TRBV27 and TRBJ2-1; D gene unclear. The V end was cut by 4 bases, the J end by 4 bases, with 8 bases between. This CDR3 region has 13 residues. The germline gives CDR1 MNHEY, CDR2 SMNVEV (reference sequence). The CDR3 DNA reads TGTGCCAGCAGTTCCGACGGTTACAATGAGCAGTTCTTC. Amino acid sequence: CASSSDGYNEQFF.

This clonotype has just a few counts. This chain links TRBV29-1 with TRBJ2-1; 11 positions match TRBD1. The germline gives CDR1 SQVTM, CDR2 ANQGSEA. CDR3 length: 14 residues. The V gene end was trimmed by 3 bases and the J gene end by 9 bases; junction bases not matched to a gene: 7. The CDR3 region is CSVEKDRGPSEQFF. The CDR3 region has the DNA TGCAGCGTTGAGAAGGACAGGGGGCCTAGTGAGCAGTTCTTC.